The 27 T cell receptor beta chains below were found in one sample sequenced in a study of blood T cell repertoires in COVID-19. Libraries were prepared by immunoSEQ multiplex PCR; TCRdb keeps only in-frame clonotypes and omits some of them. This sample has roughly 160,000 clones; roughly 85% occur once, and the top ten carry roughly 20%. The sequencing input was PBMCs or T cells enriched from blood (not recorded which). The source of these receptors is a woman in her 70s in a cohort exposed to, infected with or recovered from COVID-19 (not recorded which).

The CDR3 loop is CASSQGSPNNEQFF. The CDR3 coding sequence is TGCGCCAGCAGCCAAGGGAGTCCGAACAATGAGCAGTTCTTC. The chain links TRBV4-3 to TRBJ2-1; D is ambiguous. The V gene lost 1 base and the J gene lost 5 bases, with 9 bases spanning the gap. Germline CDR1 LGHNA, CDR2 YSLEER. This CDR3 region has 14 residues.

V gene TRBV12-3 or TRBV12-4 combines with J gene TRBJ2-1; unclear D gene. Trimming left V 5 bases short and J 8 bases short, with 7 bases between. This CDR3 is built from 11 residues. The CDR3 DNA sequence: TGTGCCAGCAGTCCCAATTATGAGCAGTTCTTC. It is translated as CASSPNYEQFF.

In its sample, this clone was seen once. Other nucleotide sequences in the sample specify the same CDR3. V and J are TRBV7-2 and TRBJ2-7; 10 positions match TRBD2. This CDR3 has 14 amino acids. The V gene end was trimmed by 3 bases and the J gene end by 7 bases; junction bases not matched to a gene: 6. From germline, CDR1 is SGHTA and CDR2 FQGNSA. The CDR3 loop reads CASSLLAGAGEQYF. Written as DNA, the CDR3 is TGTGCCAGCAGCTTGCTAGCGGGAGCGGGGGAGCAGTACTTC.

This clone is a singleton in its sample. V gene TRBV4-1 combines with J gene TRBJ1-2; no definite D call. Trimming took off 1 base at V and 4 bases at J, with 22 bases between the two ends. The CDR3 consists of 18 residues. Germline V gene sequence: CDR1 MGHRA, CDR2 YSYEKL. The CDR3, as DNA: TGCGCCAGCAGCCAAGGGGTCGGACTCTGGGGAGAGGGCTATGGCTACACCTTC. Translation: CASSQGVGLWGEGYGYTF.

The chain has TRBV6-2 or TRBV6-3 and TRBJ2-1; 8 bases agree with TRBD2. CDR1 MNHEY and CDR2 SVGEGT come from the germline V gene. Trimming at V came to 6 bases and at J to 8 bases, leaving 6 bases not matched to a gene. This CDR3 has 13 amino acids. CDR3 region: CASSNSGNYEQFF. CDR3 coding DNA: TGTGCCAGCAGCAATAGCGGGAACTATGAGCAGTTCTTC.

CDR3 sequence: CASSPRGGPTLNTEAFF. The CDR3 nucleotides read TGTGCCAGCAGCCCTAGGGGGGGTCCAACCTTGAACACTGAAGCTTTCTTT. The gene calls are TRBV28 and TRBJ1-1; TRBD1 is a possible D gene (6 bases). With 6 bases removed from V and 0 bases from J, the gap between germline ends came to 20 bases. The CDR3 extends over 17 amino acids. Germline V gene lookup returns CDR1 MDHEN and CDR2 SYDVKM.

The V gene is TRBV15, the J gene TRBJ2-1, with D possibly matching TRBD2 (6 bases). V dropped 1 base and J dropped 3 bases, with 13 bases sitting between them. Germline V gives CDR1 LNHNV, CDR2 YYDKDF (reference sequence). This CDR3 contains 16 residues. The CDR3 here is CATSRATSLYYNEQFF. CDR3 in DNA: TGTGCCACCAGCAGAGCCACTAGCTTGTACTACAATGAGCAGTTCTTC.

The chain joins TRBV27 to TRBJ1-1; 7 nucleotides align to TRBD1. Germline V gene lookup returns CDR1 MNHEY and CDR2 SMNVEV (reference sequence). V lost 5 bases and J lost 3; bases outside the gene matches: 9. This CDR3 is built from 15 residues. The CDR3 loop reads CASSGTGVVDTEAFF. DNA for the CDR3: TGTGCCAGCAGTGGTACAGGGGTTGTGGACACTGAAGCTTTCTTT.

J is TRBJ2-7 and V is TRBV2; D uncertain. This CDR3 has 13 residues. Germline values: CDR1 SNHLY, CDR2 FYNNEI. Trimming removed 8 bases at V and 1 base at J, with 12 bases between. CDR3 nucleotide sequence: TGTGCCAGCGGGCTCGTGTTTTCCTACGAGCAGTACTTC. This translates into CASGLVFSYEQYF.

The chain links TRBV2 to TRBJ2-5, with 7 bases that match TRBD1. The CDR3 loop spans 15 amino acids. Germline V CDR1 and CDR2: SNHLY, FYNNEI. With V trimmed by 2 bases and J by 9 bases, 12 bases remained unmatched. CDR3 region: CASSERQGDLGAQYF. The CDR3 DNA sequence: TGTGCCAGCAGTGAACGACAGGGTGATTTGGGGGCCCAGTACTTC.

Only a few counts were recorded for this clone. This chain links TRBV10-3 with TRBJ2-7; TRBD1 might be the D (5 bases). Germline V lookup: CDR1 ENHRY, CDR2 SYGVKD. Between the trimmed V and J ends, which lost 6 bases and 4 bases, there was a span of 13 bases. The CDR3 contains 13 residues. The CDR3 nucleotides are TGTGCCATCAGGGGGCAGTTTGATTACGAGCAGTACTTC. It yields the protein CAIRGQFDYEQYF.

The V and J genes are TRBV18 and TRBJ2-3; 8 bases align to TRBD1. The V gene end was trimmed by 3 bases and the J gene end by 7 bases; junction bases not matched to a gene: 9. The CDR3 covers 15 residues. Germline V gene lookup returns CDR1 KGHSH and CDR2 LQKENI. CDR3 loop: CASSPRGQVVNTQYF. In DNA, the CDR3 is TGTGCCAGCTCACCGAGGGGACAGGTAGTCAATACGCAGTATTTT.

The chain is built from TRBV3-1 (or the pseudogene TRBV3-2) and TRBJ2-1; 11 bases line up with TRBD2. CDR1 and CDR2 from the germline V gene are LGHDT and YNNKEL (reference sequence). This CDR3 spans 15 amino acids. V was pared by 4 bases and J by 7 bases, with 6 bases of the junction left unmatched. CDR3 bases: TGTGCCAGCAGCCTACTAGCGGGAGAATTGAATGAGCAGTTCTTC. Its protein is CASSLLAGELNEQFF.

This chain joins TRBV18 and TRBJ1-2, with a weak D call TRBD1 (5 bases). Looked up from germline, CDR1 is KGHSH and CDR2 is LQKENI. V dropped 5 bases and J dropped 3 bases, with 16 bases sitting between them. The CDR3 covers 15 residues. Here the CDR3 DNA reads TGTGCCAGCTCATCATCTACGGGGGAGGACTATGGCTACACCTTC. Translation gives CASSSSTGEDYGYTF.

The rearrangement uses TRBV5-4 and TRBJ1-1, with 9 bases that match TRBD1. The CDR3 is made up of 16 amino acids. Germline CDR1 SGHNT, CDR2 YYREEE (reference sequence). V lost 3 bases and J lost 3; bases outside the gene matches: 9. CDR3 nucleotide sequence: TGTGCCAGCAGCTCTGACAGGGGGTCGAGGCACACTGAAGCTTTCTTT. Its protein product is CASSSDRGSRHTEAFF.

For the CDR3, the DNA is TGTGCCAGCTCGGATTCCTCGGGACAAAGTGGCTATGGCTACACCTTC. It yields the protein CASSDSSGQSGYGYTF. The rearrangement links TRBV18 to TRBJ1-2, with D tentatively TRBD1 (6 bases). Trimming removed 6 bases from V and 4 bases from J, with 21 bases in between. The length of the CDR3 is 16 residues. CDR1 and CDR2 (germline): KGHSH, LQKENI.

This clone was seen more than once but under ten times. The V call is TRBV7-8, the J call TRBJ1-4; TRBD1 is a possible D gene (5 bases). The CDR3 totals 14 residues. Per the germline V gene, CDR1 is SGHVS and CDR2 is FQNEAQ. Between the trimmed V and J ends, which lost 5 bases and 7 bases, there was a span of 14 bases. The CDR3 protein is CASSHGGYGEKLFF. The CDR3 DNA reads as TGTGCCAGCAGCCATGGGGGGTACGGTGAAAAACTGTTTTTT.

The V gene is TRBV29-1, the J gene TRBJ2-5; 10 bases fit TRBD1. This CDR3 is built from 14 residues. CDR1 SQVTM and CDR2 ANQGSEA come from the germline V gene. V lost 7 bases and J lost 5; bases outside the gene matches: 10. The CDR3 spells CSGRQGARGETQYF. CDR3 DNA: TGCAGCGGTAGACAGGGGGCGCGGGGGGAGACCCAGTACTTC.

This chain links TRBV13 with TRBJ1-6; D not resolved. The CDR3 loop spans 15 amino acids. CDR1 is PRHDT and CDR2 is FYEKMQ in the germline V gene (reference sequence). The V gene lost 5 bases and the J gene lost 6 bases, with 14 bases spanning the gap. CDR3 residues: CASSQRRTANSPLHF. DNA for the CDR3: TGTGCCAGCAGCCAAAGGAGAACGGCTAATTCACCCCTCCACTTT.

This clone was seen repeatedly, ten times or more. CDR3 in DNA: TGTGCCAGTAGTCCCGGACTAGCGGCAGGGACCCAGTACTTC. Translating gives CASSPGLAAGTQYF. The V call is TRBV19, the J call TRBJ2-5; 10 nucleotides line up with TRBD2. The CDR3 contains 14 residues. V lost 5 bases, J lost 7 bases, and 7 bases stayed unmatched. Germline assignment: CDR1 LNHDA and CDR2 SQIVND (reference sequence).

The chain links TRBV5-5 to TRBJ1-3; maybe TRBD1 (6 bases). This CDR3 is built from 16 residues. V was pared by 0 bases and J by 2 bases, with 12 bases between. Germline lookup yields CDR1 SGHKS and CDR2 YYEKEE (reference sequence). The CDR3 sequence: CASSLDRARPGNTIYF. The CDR3 DNA sequence: TGTGCCAGCAGCTTGGACAGGGCTCGACCTGGAAACACCATATATTTT.

The chain links TRBV7-8 to TRBJ1-2; TRBD1 agrees at 9 bases. Per germline, CDR1 SGHVS and CDR2 FQNEAQ. The CDR3 is made up of 16 amino acids. J was trimmed by 5 bases and V by 5 bases; bases with no gene match: 12. The CDR3 DNA follows: TGTGCCAGCAGCCGAACCGGGACAGGGAACGTATATGGCTACACCTTC. The encoded protein is CASSRTGTGNVYGYTF.

The genes are TRBV5-6 and TRBJ2-3; maybe TRBD2 (7 bases). This CDR3 is 14 amino acids long. V was pared by 2 bases and J by 2 bases, with 9 bases between. Germline values: CDR1 SGHDT, CDR2 YYEEEE. CDR3 residues: CASSFAGATDTQYF. CDR3 DNA: TGTGCCAGCAGCTTTGCGGGGGCCACAGATACGCAGTATTTT.

This clone has a handful of counts. J is TRBJ1-4 and V is TRBV28, with no clear D. The CDR3 is 11 amino acids. Germline CDR1 is MDHEN and CDR2 is SYDVKM. The V and J ends lost 6 bases and 7 bases respectively, with 6 bases between them. Here the CDR3 DNA reads TGTGCCAGCAGACGCGGTGAAAAACTGTTTTTT. It yields the protein CASRRGEKLFF.

The DNA for the CDR3 is TGTGCCAGCAGTTACGAGGGGGAGGGTGGCTACACCTTC. Translation: CASSYEGEGGYTF. The chain has TRBV6-5 and TRBJ1-2, with a tentative D call TRBD1 (6 bases). The V gene's germline CDR1 is MNHEY and CDR2 SVGAGI. The CDR3 has 13 residues. V lost 2 bases, J lost 7 bases, and 11 bases lay in between.

The rearrangement uses TRBV11-3 and TRBJ2-7; 11 bases map to TRBD2. Germline-derived CDR1 and CDR2 are SGHNT and YENEEA. V lost 0 bases, J lost 0 bases, and 7 bases stayed unmatched. The CDR3 consists of 18 residues. As DNA, the CDR3 is TGTGCCAGCAGCTTAGATCGGGTGGGACTAGCGGACTCCTACGAGCAGTACTTC. Translation gives CASSLDRVGLADSYEQYF.

This clone occurred a few times. This sequence joins TRBV5-6 and TRBJ2-1, with TRBD2 identical over 7 bases. Germline loops: CDR1 SGHDT, CDR2 YYEEEE. The CDR3 is 16 amino acids. After removal of 3 bases from V and 4 bases from J, the junction contained 10 bases not matched to a gene. The CDR3 DNA reads as TGTGCCAGCAGCTGGCTGGGCGGGAGTTTTTACAATGAGCAGTTCTTC. It yields the protein CASSWLGGSFYNEQFF.